This entry lists 19 T cell receptor beta chains sequenced from one sample in a study of blood T cell repertoires in COVID-19. The repertoire was sequenced with immunoSEQ multiplex PCR; TCRdb's copy has only in-frame clones and lacks some. Of approximately 300,000 clones in the sample, around nine tenths are singletons; the top ten hold about 4.2%. Sequenced input: PBMCs or T cells enriched from blood (not recorded which). These receptors all come from a woman in her thirties who had been exposed to COVID-19.

The V and J genes are TRBV12-3 or TRBV12-4 and TRBJ1-1; D is possibly TRBD1 (6 bases). The CDR3 has 13 residues. Between the trimmed V and J ends, which lost 3 bases and 11 bases, there was a span of 16 bases. Here the CDR3 DNA reads TGTGCCAGCAGTTTTCAGGGGCCCCTCGGTGCTTTCTTT. Amino acid sequence: CASSFQGPLGAFF.

This chain connects TRBV7-3 to TRBJ1-2; the match to TRBD1 covers 8 bases. The CDR3 length is 13 residues. The germline CDR1 and CDR2 sequences are SGHTA and FQGTGA. V shed 5 bases and J 8 bases; nucleotides not matched to a gene: 7. The CDR3: CASSLTGAGGYTF. DNA for the CDR3: TGTGCCAGCAGCCTGACAGGGGCGGGGGGCTACACCTTC.

This rearrangement joins TRBV20-1 to TRBJ2-1; TRBD1 is a possible D gene (6 bases). Germline CDR1 is DFQATT and CDR2 is SNEGSKA (reference sequence). The CDR3 has 14 amino acids. The V end lost 3 bases, the J end lost 3 bases, and 12 bases lay between the germline ends. CDR3 sequence: CSASGGLGYNEQFF. The CDR3 coding sequence is TGCAGTGCTAGTGGGGGCCTGGGCTACAATGAGCAGTTCTTC.

V usage is TRBV15 and J usage is TRBJ1-2; no definite D call. V was shortened by 3 bases and J by 7 bases, with 18 bases between the two germline ends. Germline V gives CDR1 LNHNV, CDR2 YYDKDF (reference sequence). CDR3 length equals 15 residues. CDR3 residues: CATSRNSVARSGYTF. Here the CDR3 DNA reads TGTGCCACCAGCAGGAACTCCGTGGCGCGGAGTGGCTACACCTTC.

The chain joins TRBV2 to TRBJ1-1; D remains unclear. Looked up from germline, CDR1 is SNHLY and CDR2 is FYNNEI. The CDR3 length is 14 residues. Trimming took off 2 bases at V and 6 bases at J, with 13 bases between the two ends. The CDR3, as DNA: TGTGCCAGCAGTGAATACCGGGAAAGGTCTGAAGCTTTCTTT. Residues: CASSEYRERSEAFF.

In its sample, this clone was seen once. The V and J genes are TRBV21-1 and TRBJ2-7; the DNA was not used to check the table's D call, TRBD1. TRBV21-1 is noted as a pseudogene. CDR3 length: 10 residues. This CDR3 reads CASGKQEQYF. The CDR3 nucleotides read TGTGCCAGCGGTAAACAGGAGCAGTACTTC.

This chain connects TRBV7-8 to TRBJ1-5; no clear D gene. CDR3 length equals 15 residues. Germline lookup yields CDR1 SGHVS and CDR2 FQNEAQ. V gave up 2 bases and J gave up 0 bases, with 8 bases separating them. CDR3: CASSLRRNSNQPQHF. The CDR3 bases are TGTGCCAGCAGCTTACGTAGAAATAGCAATCAGCCCCAGCATTTT. The variable domain in full, with the rest retrieved from reference TRBV7-8 and TRBJ1-5, is GAGVSQSPRYKVAKRGQDVALRCDPISGHVSLFWYQQALGQGPEFLTYFQNEAQLDKSGLPSDRFFAERPEGSVSTLKIQRTQQEDSAVYLCASSLRRNSNQPQHFGDGTRLSIL.

This chain links TRBV2 with TRBJ2-7; D is ambiguous. V dropped 5 bases and J dropped 2 bases, with 25 bases sitting between them. Germline assignment: CDR1 SNHLY and CDR2 FYNNEI. The CDR3 runs 18 residues. Written as DNA, the CDR3 is TGTGCCAGCAGTCGAGGCCTAACTCGACCCGGAGCGCCCTACGAGCAGTACTTC. Translating gives CASSRGLTRPGAPYEQYF.

This chain connects TRBV27 to TRBJ1-3; no firm D call. V was cut by 6 bases and J by 0 bases, with 9 bases left in between. CDR1 and CDR2 from the germline V gene are MNHEY and SMNVEV (reference sequence). The CDR3 is 14 amino acids. The CDR3 coding sequence is TGTGCCAGCAGAGCACTCTACTCTGGAAACACCATATATTTT. It translates to CASRALYSGNTIYF.

The V gene is TRBV5-1, the J gene TRBJ1-3, with 8 bases aligning to TRBD1. V was clipped by 5 bases and J by 2 bases; unmatched bases: 3. CDR1 SGHRS and CDR2 YFSETQ come from the germline V gene. CDR3 length equals 14 residues. CDR3 protein: CASRTQGAGNTIYF. The DNA for the CDR3 is TGCGCCAGCAGAACACAGGGGGCTGGAAACACCATATATTTT.

The chain is built from TRBV3-1 (or the pseudogene TRBV3-2) and TRBJ2-7, with D hard to call. The CDR3 has 13 amino acids. V was clipped by 6 bases and J by 2 bases, with 11 bases between them. Germline assignment: CDR1 LGHDT and CDR2 YNNKEL (reference sequence). DNA for the CDR3: TGTGCCAGCAGTAGGCTTCAGGCCTACGAGCAGTACTTC. Translated: CASSRLQAYEQYF.

This clone was found a few times. The chain joins TRBV18 to TRBJ1-2; TRBD1 matches at 8 bases. V shed 4 bases, J shed 5 bases, and the junction held 6 bases outside the gene matches. Germline V lookup: CDR1 KGHSH, CDR2 LQKENI. The CDR3 length is 14 residues. The CDR3 loop is CASSQSTGDYGYTF. CDR3 bases: TGTGCCAGCTCACAATCGACAGGGGATTATGGCTACACCTTC.

This chain links TRBV7-9 with TRBJ1-2; D gene unclear. Trimming took 5 bases from V and 5 from J, leaving 9 bases between them. The CDR3 is made up of 12 amino acids. The germline V gene encodes CDR1 SEHNR and CDR2 FQNEAQ (reference sequence). This CDR3 is CASSPRGYGYTF. The CDR3 coding sequence is TGTGCCAGCAGCCCTAGAGGGTATGGCTACACCTTC.

This clone appeared a single time. The chain combines TRBV7-9 with TRBJ2-2; 7 bases are shared with TRBD1. The J segment lost 4 bases and the V segment lost 5 bases, leaving 7 bases of the junction unmatched. The germline gives CDR1 SEHNR, CDR2 FQNEAQ (reference sequence). This CDR3 is 15 amino acids long. The CDR3 loop reads CASSTWGQLTGELFF. The CDR3 bases are TGTGCCAGCAGCACCTGGGGACAGCTCACCGGGGAGCTGTTTTTT.

The chain recombines TRBV5-1 with TRBJ1-1; no clear D gene. Germline V lookup: CDR1 SGHRS, CDR2 YFSETQ. The V end was cut by 2 bases, the J end by 1 base, with 9 bases between. The CDR3 is 14 amino acids. The CDR3 DNA reads as TGCGCCAGCAGCTTTGGGCCCTCGAACACTGAAGCTTTCTTT. It is translated as CASSFGPSNTEAFF.

In regard to this clone: The sample holds other DNA sequences that translate to the same CDR3. The chain recombines TRBV7-9 with TRBJ1-1; 8 bases align to TRBD1. CDR3 size: 13 residues. Germline CDR1 SEHNR, CDR2 FQNEAQ (reference sequence). After removal of 3 bases from V and 5 bases from J, the junction contained 2 bases not matched to a gene. Here the CDR3 reads CASSFTGGTEAFF. The CDR3 bases are TGTGCCAGCAGCTTCACAGGGGGTACTGAAGCTTTCTTT.

V usage is TRBV3-1 (or the pseudogene TRBV3-2) and J usage is TRBJ1-5; tentative D call: TRBD1 (5 bases). The V gene lost 4 bases and the J gene lost 2 bases, with 12 bases spanning the gap. Germline V gene data show CDR1 as LGHDT and CDR2 as YNNKEL (reference sequence). The CDR3 sequence is 15 residues long. The CDR3 DNA follows: TGTGCCAGCAGCCCCGGGGGTTCTCGCAATCAGCCCCAGCATTTT. This gives the protein CASSPGGSRNQPQHF.

The CDR3 DNA reads as TGCGCCAGCAGCGGGGGACAGTACACCGGGGAGCTGTTTTTT. Amino acid sequence: CASSGGQYTGELFF. The chain couples TRBV5-1 to TRBJ2-2, with 7 positions matching TRBD1. The V and J ends lost 4 bases and 3 bases, in that order; junction bases with no gene match: 3. Per the germline V gene, CDR1 is SGHRS and CDR2 is YFSETQ. This CDR3 contains 14 residues.

The chain employs TRBV4-3 and TRBJ1-2; 7 positions agree with TRBD1. Germline V gene data show CDR1 as LGHNA and CDR2 as YSLEER. The V and J ends lost 5 bases and 2 bases, in that order; junction bases with no gene match: 11. This CDR3 has 16 amino acids. The CDR3: CASSLARRGPNYGYTF. The DNA of the CDR3 is TGCGCCAGCAGCTTAGCCAGGAGGGGGCCCAACTATGGCTACACCTTC.